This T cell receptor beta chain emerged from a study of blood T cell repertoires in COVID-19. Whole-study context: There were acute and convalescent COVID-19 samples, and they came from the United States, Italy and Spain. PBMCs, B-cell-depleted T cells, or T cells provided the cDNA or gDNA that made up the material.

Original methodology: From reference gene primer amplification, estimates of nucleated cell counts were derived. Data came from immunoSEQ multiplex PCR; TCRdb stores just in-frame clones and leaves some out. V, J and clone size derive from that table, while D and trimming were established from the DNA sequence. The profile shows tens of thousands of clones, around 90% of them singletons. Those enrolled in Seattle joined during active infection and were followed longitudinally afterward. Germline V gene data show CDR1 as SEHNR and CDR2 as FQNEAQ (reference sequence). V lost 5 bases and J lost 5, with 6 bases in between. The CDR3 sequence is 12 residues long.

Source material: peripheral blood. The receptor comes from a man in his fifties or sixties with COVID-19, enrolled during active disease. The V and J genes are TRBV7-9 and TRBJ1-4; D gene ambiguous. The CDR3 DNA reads TGTGCCAGCAGCGCAGGAAATGAAAAACTGTTTTTT. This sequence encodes CASSAGNEKLFF. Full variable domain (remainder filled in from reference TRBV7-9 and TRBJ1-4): DTGVSQNPRHKITKRGQNVTFRCDPISEHNRLYWYRQTLGQGPEFLTYFQNEAQLEKSRLLSDRFSAERPKGSFSTLEIQRTEQGDSAMYLCASSAGNEKLFFGSGTQLSVL.